This section outlines one TCR beta chain sequence together with its context. The antigen is not known. This entry belongs to a study of cytomegalovirus exposure and HLA in healthy donors. Notes on the study in general: High specificity and sensitivity for cytomegalovirus status were reported for the classifier.

With 60 Vbeta and 13 Jbeta primers, the PCR was carried out. Sequenced by immunoSEQ multiplex PCR; TCRdb stores in-frame clones only, minus some. The sample holds some 140,000 clones, 73% seen once. This cohort consisted of healthy bone marrow donors. The J segment lost 6 bases and the V segment lost 7 bases, leaving 2 bases of the junction unmatched. Germline loops: CDR1 SNHLY, CDR2 FYNNEI. The CDR3 loop spans 12 amino acids. Sequences were obtained from PBMCs. The chain uses TRBV2 and TRBJ2-2; TRBD1 matches 7 bases. The clonotype comes from a middle-aged woman in good health and CMV-seronegative. The CDR3 is CASTTGAGELFF. The CDR3 DNA is TGTGCCAGCACAACAGGGGCCGGGGAGCTGTTTTTT.